The rows below give T cell receptor beta chains drawn from one sample of a study of siplizumab effects on memory and regulatory T cells. Profiled with immunoSEQ multiplex PCR; TCRdb holds only in-frame clones, not every one. Here the sample spans some 100,000 clones, roughly 96% being singletons. The specimen sequenced was naive CD4+ T cells sorted from blood. These receptors were collected from a human donor in good health. The CDR3 runs from the conserved cysteine through the conserved F or W. Each record gives: clone size, CDR3 length, V gene, D gene, J gene, CDR3 DNA, CDR3 protein. D genes are given only for firm matches. Only part of the rows carry a size: once, few, many, or a class if the clone is expanded.

>.|11|TRBV28|TRBD1|TRBJ2-7
TGTGCCAGCAGTGGGACAGTTGAGCAGTACTTC
CASSGTVEQYF
>.|17|TRBV18|TRBD2|TRBJ2-5
TGTGCCAGCTCACCTCTTGGAGCGGGGGGGTCACAAGAGACCCAGTACTTC
CASSPLGAGGSQETQYF
>.|15|TRBV30|.|TRBJ2-7
TGTGCCTGGAGTGTACAGGTAGGGGGGACCTACGAGCAGTACTTC
CAWSVQVGGTYEQYF
>.|14|TRBV10-3|.|TRBJ1-5
TGTGCCATCAGTGAAGGGGGTAGCAATCAGCCCCAGCATTTT
CAISEGGSNQPQHF
>.|13|TRBV7-2|.|TRBJ2-3
TGTGCCAGCAGCTTAGTGAGAACAGATACGCAGTATTTT
CASSLVRTDTQYF
>.|15|TRBV10-1|.|TRBJ2-4
TGCGCCATCCTTCTTGGCGGCGTGGCCAAAAACATTCAGTACTTC
CAILLGGVAKNIQYF
>.|15|TRBV7-9|.|TRBJ1-2
TGTGCCAGCAGCTTATCTGGGGGGCGCTCCTATGGCTACACCTTC
CASSLSGGRSYGYTF
>.|15|TRBV27|.|TRBJ2-7
TGTGCCAGCAGTCTCCCCGGGGCGGGTACTCGAGAGCAGTACTTC
CASSLPGAGTREQYF
>few|15|TRBV1|.|TRBJ2-1
TGCACCAGCAGCTCCTTTCACGGGGGAGACAATGAGCAGTTCTTC
CTSSSFHGGDNEQFF
>.|16|TRBV19|TRBD1|TRBJ2-7
TGTGCCAGTAGTTCACAGGGGGTCATAGCGTCCTACGAGCAGTACTTC
CASSSQGVIASYEQYF
>.|13|TRBV9|.|TRBJ2-1
TGTGCCAGCAACCGCTGGGGGCTGGGTGAGCAGTTCTTC
CASNRWGLGEQFF
>once|14|TRBV11-2|.|TRBJ2-3
TGTGCCAGCAGCGCTTTTCTTGGGACAGATACGCAGTATTTT
CASSAFLGTDTQYF
>.|16|TRBV7-3|.|TRBJ2-3
TGTGCCAGCAGCTTAGGGCAGGGGTTGGACACAGATACGCAGTATTTT
CASSLGQGLDTDTQYF
>.|13|TRBV11-2|.|TRBJ1-1
TGTGCCAGCAGCCTACTGGGTAACACTGAAGCTTTCTTT
CASSLLGNTEAFF
>.|16|TRBV9|.|TRBJ2-3
TGTGCCAGCAGCGTAGCGGTAGGACTTAGCACAGATACGCAGTATTTT
CASSVAVGLSTDTQYF
>.|15|TRBV7-2|.|TRBJ2-5
TGTGCCAGCAGCTTAGTCCGGGGGGCGCAAGAGACCCAGTACTTC
CASSLVRGAQETQYF
>.|13|TRBV5-1|TRBD1|TRBJ2-7
TGCGCCAGCAGCTTGGGACAGGGGGACGAGCAGTACTTC
CASSLGQGDEQYF
>.|15|TRBV11-3|TRBD2|TRBJ2-3
TGTGCCAGCAGTCCGCTAGCGGGGAACACAGATACGCAGTATTTT
CASSPLAGNTDTQYF
>once|15|TRBV7-7|.|TRBJ2-2
TGTGCCAGCAGCTTAGGGCAGGCCGACACCGGGGAGCTGTTTTTT
CASSLGQADTGELFF
>.|13|TRBV18|.|TRBJ1-2
TGTGCCAGCTCACCTGCAGGGGACTATGGCTACACCTTC
CASSPAGDYGYTF
>.|12|TRBV7-2|.|TRBJ1-3
TGTGCCAGCAGCCCACAGGGAAACACCATATATTTT
CASSPQGNTIYF
>.|10|TRBV10-1|.|TRBJ2-7
TGCGCCAGCACCCCTCGGGGGCAGTACTTC
CASTPRGQYF
>.|12|TRBV7-9|.|TRBJ1-6
TGTGCCAGCAGCTCCTATAATTCACCCCTCCACTTT
CASSSYNSPLHF
>.|14|TRBV30|.|TRBJ2-3
TGTGCCTGGAGCGCCGGGACCGGGCGTCGTGGGCAGTATTTT
CAWSAGTGRRGQYF
>.|14|TRBV2|.|TRBJ1-1
TGTGCCAGCAGTTATATCGCCAGTGGGACTGAAGCTTTCTTT
CASSYIASGTEAFF
>.|16|TRBV7-2|.|TRBJ2-1
TGTGCCAGCAGCTTAGCCGGGCAGGCCCTGTCCAATGAGCAGTTCTTC
CASSLAGQALSNEQFF
>.|15|TRBV5-1|.|TRBJ1-1
TGCGCCAGCAGCTTCCAGGGGAGGCGAGGCACTGAAGCTTTCTTT
CASSFQGRRGTEAFF
>once|11|TRBV6-6|.|TRBJ2-7
TGTGCCAGCGCTAAGGAGCTCGAGCAGTACTTC
CASAKELEQYF
>.|13|TRBV5-4|.|TRBJ2-7
TGTGCCAGCAGCTTGGTAGGGGTCGGCGAGCAGTACTTC
CASSLVGVGEQYF
>.|11|TRBV6-5|.|TRBJ1-4
TGTGCCAGCAGGTGGGGCGAAAAACTGTTTTTT
CASRWGEKLFF
>.|15|TRBV2|.|TRBJ1-1
TGTGCCAGCAGCGCCCAGTCGCAGCTTAACACTGAAGCTTTCTTT
CASSAQSQLNTEAFF
>.|13|TRBV6-5|.|TRBJ1-4
TGTGCCAGCAGTTACTCGTCATCAGAAAAACTGTTTTTT
CASSYSSSEKLFF
>.|14|TRBV5-1|.|TRBJ2-5
TGCGCCAGCAGGATTTCGAGCGCCCAAGAGACCCAGTACTTC
CASRISSAQETQYF
>.|13|TRBV10-3|.|TRBJ1-5
TGTGCCACGAACAGCGGGGGTAATCAGCCCCAGCATTTT
CATNSGGNQPQHF
>.|17|TRBV5-8|TRBD2|TRBJ2-1
TGTGCCAGCAGGGAGGGGACTAGCGGGGGACCCTACAATGAGCAGTTCTTC
CASREGTSGGPYNEQFF
>.|16|TRBV10-3|TRBD1|TRBJ1-2
TGTGCCATCAGTGGACCACAGGGGGACCCTAACTATGGCTACACCTTC
CAISGPQGDPNYGYTF
>.|16|TRBV6-6|TRBD2|TRBJ2-3
TGTGCCAGCCACACGGGGCTAGCGGCTAGCACAGATACGCAGTATTTT
CASHTGLAASTDTQYF
>.|14|TRBV6-1|TRBD2|TRBJ2-3
TGTGCCAGCAGTCTAGCGGGGGGGCTTAATACGCAGTATTTT
CASSLAGGLNTQYF
>.|14|TRBV2|.|TRBJ2-3
TGTGCCAGCATAAGCCTAGTCTCGACAGATACGCAGTATTTT
CASISLVSTDTQYF
>.|14|TRBV18|.|TRBJ2-1
TGTGCCAGCTCACCACAAAGCTCCTACAATGAGCAGTTCTTC
CASSPQSSYNEQFF
>.|14|TRBV18|TRBD1|TRBJ2-4
TGTGCCAGCTCACCATATACAGGGGCAAACATTCAGTACTTC
CASSPYTGANIQYF
>few|15|TRBV30|TRBD1|TRBJ1-6
TGTGCCTGGAGTGTACCGGGACAGGTGAATTCACCCCTCCACTTT
CAWSVPGQVNSPLHF
>.|12|TRBV5-1|TRBD1|TRBJ2-7
TGCGCCAGCAGACAGGGGCCCTACGAGCAGTACTTC
CASRQGPYEQYF
>.|16|TRBV9|.|TRBJ2-1
TGTGCCAGCAGCCCCGGGTTGGAAGAATGGTTCAATGAGCAGTTCTTC
CASSPGLEEWFNEQFF
>.|15|TRBV28|.|TRBJ1-5
TGTGCCAGCAGCCAAGGAGGGGGGTTCCATCAGCCCCAGCATTTT
CASSQGGGFHQPQHF
>.|12|TRBV18|.|TRBJ2-7
TGTGCCAGCTCAGGGAGCACCTACGAGCAGTACTTC
CASSGSTYEQYF
>.|11|TRBV18|.|TRBJ2-5
TGTGCCAGCTCTCCCGAAGAGACCCAGTACTTC
CASSPEETQYF